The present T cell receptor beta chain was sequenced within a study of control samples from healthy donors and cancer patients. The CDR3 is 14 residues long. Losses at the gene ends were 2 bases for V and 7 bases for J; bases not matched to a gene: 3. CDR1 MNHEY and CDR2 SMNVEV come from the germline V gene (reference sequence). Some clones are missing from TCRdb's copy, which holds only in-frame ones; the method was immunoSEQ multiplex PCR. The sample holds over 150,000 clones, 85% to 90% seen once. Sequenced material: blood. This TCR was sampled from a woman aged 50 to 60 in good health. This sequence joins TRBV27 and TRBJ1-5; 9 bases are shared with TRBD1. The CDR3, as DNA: TGTGCCAGCAGTTTAGGGACAGGGATCCAGCCCCAGCATTTT. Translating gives CASSLGTGIQPQHF.